This is a list of T cell receptor beta chains from one sample in a study of Tregs in tolerant kidney transplant recipients. Clones were sequenced by immunoSEQ multiplex PCR, and TCRdb holds only the in-frame ones, with some missing. The top ten clones hold roughly 0.31% of a sample with 90,000 to 130,000 clones, 90% of them seen once. The sequences come from CD4+ T cells from blood, collected before the transplant. These receptors all come from a human donor who received a combined kidney and bone marrow transplant. Both conserved end residues are part of each CDR3. D genes are given only for firm matches. Expanded clones get a size class; other rows say once, few or many, or leave the size out.

clone size	D gene	V gene	J gene	CDR3 DNA	CDR3 protein
.	TRBD1	TRBV25-1	TRBJ2-7	TGTGCCAGCAGTGAATACGGACAGGGAACCTACGAGCAGTACTTC	CASSEYGQGTYEQYF
.	TRBD2	TRBV6-5	TRBJ2-5	TGTGCCACCGCCCGATTGGGAGGGGAGACCCAGTACTTC	CATARLGGETQYF
.	.	TRBV4-1	TRBJ2-2	TGCGCCAGCAGCCAGCTGCCCCCCAAAACAGGGTATGCCGGGGAGCTGTTTTTT	CASSQLPPKTGYAGELFF
.	TRBD2	TRBV9	TRBJ2-1	TGTGCCTCTCACATGGGGGAGGGCCGGATCAGTGAGCAGTTCTTC	CASHMGEGRISEQFF
.	.	TRBV5-4	TRBJ2-2	TGTGCCAGCAGCCCAGAGCCGGGCACCGGGGAGCTGTTTTTT	CASSPEPGTGELFF
.	.	TRBV7-2	TRBJ2-7	TGTGCCAGCAGCTTAGTGGAGGGGCACTACGAGCAGTACTTC	CASSLVEGHYEQYF
.	.	TRBV10-3	TRBJ2-3	TGTGCCATCAGTGGTGGCAGGGAGGGCACAGATACGCAGTATTTT	CAISGGREGTDTQYF
.	.	TRBV27	TRBJ1-4	TGTGCCAGCAGACAGAATGAAAAACTGTTTTTT	CASRQNEKLFF
.	TRBD2	TRBV7-8	TRBJ2-1	TGTGCCAGCAGCTTAGTAGTGCGGCGGGGGTACAATGAGCAGTTCTTC	CASSLVVRRGYNEQFF
.	.	TRBV28	TRBJ2-2	TGTGCCAGCAGCCGCCCGGGACTCTTCCAGCTGTTTTTT	CASSRPGLFQLFF
.	.	TRBV4-1	TRBJ2-7	TGCGCCAGCAGCCAAGGAAGCAGGGTCTACGAGCAGTACTTC	CASSQGSRVYEQYF
.	TRBD1	TRBV5-1	TRBJ2-3	TGCGCCAGCAGCTCGGGACCCGGGACAGACACAGATACGCAGTATTTT	CASSSGPGTDTDTQYF
.	.	TRBV18	TRBJ1-2	TGTGCCAGCTCACCAGTAGGGGACTATGGCTACACCTTC	CASSPVGDYGYTF
few	TRBD1	TRBV19	TRBJ1-2	TGTGCCAGTAGTATTCAATATGGACAGGGGAACTATGGCTACACCTTC	CASSIQYGQGNYGYTF
.	TRBD1	TRBV5-1	TRBJ2-2	TGCGCCAGCAGCTCTTCGACAGGGGAAACCGGGGAGCTGTTTTTT	CASSSSTGETGELFF
.	.	TRBV7-2	TRBJ1-1	TGTGCCAGCAGCCCCCCGGGGGGGAACACTGAAGCTTTCTTT	CASSPPGGNTEAFF
.	TRBD1	TRBV5-3	TRBJ1-5	TGTGCCAGAAGCACAACTACCGGGACAGGGGGCCCAAGCAATCAGCCCCAGCATTTT	CARSTTTGTGGPSNQPQHF
.	.	TRBV7-9	TRBJ1-2	TGTGCCAGCAGCTTAGTCCAGGGCAGATCTAACTATGGCTACACCTTC	CASSLVQGRSNYGYTF
.	.	TRBV6-5	TRBJ1-2	TGTGCCAGCAGTTACAACAGATTCGGCTACACCTTC	CASSYNRFGYTF
once	.	TRBV6-1	TRBJ2-7	TGTGCCAGCAGTGAAGACCCGTCGGAGACCGAGCAGTACTTC	CASSEDPSETEQYF
few	.	TRBV10-1	TRBJ2-3	TGCGCCAGCAGCCAGGCTCCTAGCACAGATACGCAGTATTTT	CASSQAPSTDTQYF
.	TRBD2	TRBV18	TRBJ2-4	TGTGCCAGCTCACCACCGGGTAGCGGGACGGCCAAAAACATTCAGTACTTC	CASSPPGSGTAKNIQYF
.	TRBD1	TRBV5-1	TRBJ2-1	TGCGCCAGCAGTTCGGGACAGCGATCCTACAATGAGCAGTTCTTC	CASSSGQRSYNEQFF
once	.	TRBV18	TRBJ2-6	TGTGCCAGCTCACCAACAGAGGTCACCAGGGGGGCTCACAACGTCCTGACTTTC	CASSPTEVTRGAHNVLTF
.	.	TRBV5-4	TRBJ2-3	TGTGCCAGCAGTTTTAACGCTTATCGGGACTCAGGGTTT	CASSFNAYRDSGF
.	TRBD1	TRBV13	TRBJ1-3	TGTGCCAGCAGCTTAGGGGACAGGGTAGGAAACACCATATATTTT	CASSLGDRVGNTIYF
once	TRBD2	TRBV9	TRBJ2-2	TGTGCCAGCGGTCGGACTAGCGGGAGTGGGGAGCTGTTTTTT	CASGRTSGSGELFF
.	.	TRBV7-9	TRBJ1-4	TGTGCCAGCAGCTTATCCCCCATTGCAACTAATGAAAAACTGTTTTTT	CASSLSPIATNEKLFF
.	.	TRBV7-9	TRBJ2-7	TGTGCCAGCAGACCTCCCTTTACAGGGCTAACCCACTACGAGCAGTACTTC	CASRPPFTGLTHYEQYF
.	.	TRBV2	TRBJ1-1	TGTGCCAGCAGTCCACAGGGGAACACTGAAGCTTTCTTT	CASSPQGNTEAFF
.	TRBD2	TRBV2	TRBJ2-1	TGTGCCAGCGGGGGGGAGACCGTCAATGAGCAGTTCTTC	CASGGETVNEQFF
.	.	TRBV5-1	TRBJ2-7	TGCGCCAGCAGCTTCGGGTTCAACGAGCAGTACTTC	CASSFGFNEQYF
.	TRBD1	TRBV18	TRBJ1-2	TGTGCCAGCTCACCGATGACCGGGACAGGGGCTCCCTATGGCTACACCTTC	CASSPMTGTGAPYGYTF
.	TRBD1	TRBV5-1	TRBJ2-5	TGCGCCAGCAGCCCTGCAACGGACAGGGGGAAAGAGACCCAGTACTTC	CASSPATDRGKETQYF
.	TRBD1	TRBV5-6	TRBJ2-5	TGTGCCAGCACCCCCCGGGACAGACTTGTGAGAAAGACCCAGTACTTC	CASTPRDRLVRKTQYF
.	.	TRBV6-5	TRBJ2-1	TGTGCCAGCAGTTACTCTCAGGGGAGCATATACAATGAGCAGTTCTTC	CASSYSQGSIYNEQFF
.	.	TRBV5-8	TRBJ2-2	TGTGCCAGCAGCTTGTTCTCCACCGGGGAGCTGTTTTTT	CASSLFSTGELFF
.	.	TRBV7-2	TRBJ1-3	TGTGCCAGCAGCCCTTCGGCGGTGCTGTCCGGAAACACCATATATTTT	CASSPSAVLSGNTIYF
.	TRBD1	TRBV2	TRBJ2-2	TGTGCCAGCAGGGAGACAGGGTCCTTGTTCACCGGGGAGCTGTTTTTT	CASRETGSLFTGELFF
.	TRBD1	TRBV5-1	TRBJ2-7	TGCGCCAGCAGCCACCAGGGACAGGGGCCGAGGCAGTACTTC	CASSHQGQGPRQYF
.	TRBD1	TRBV6-5	TRBJ2-7	TGTGCCAGCAGTTCAACCGGGACAGGGGGCTACGAGCAGTACTTC	CASSSTGTGGYEQYF
.	.	TRBV6-6	TRBJ1-6	TGTGCCAGCAGTAACACACCGGGGAATAATTCACCCCTCCACTTT	CASSNTPGNNSPLHF
.	.	TRBV30	TRBJ1-1	TGTGCCTGGAGTGTAAAAGGGGGAACTGAAGCTTTCTTT	CAWSVKGGTEAFF
.	.	TRBV6-1	TRBJ2-5	TGTGCCAGCAGTGAAGGGGTGGGCAGGGCCTTCGGGGAGACCCAGTACTTC	CASSEGVGRAFGETQYF
.	.	TRBV28	TRBJ2-2	TGTGCCAGCAGTTTAGGGGGGGCCCACACCGGGGAGCTGTTTTTT	CASSLGGAHTGELFF
.	TRBD1	TRBV7-6	TRBJ2-3	TGTGCCAGCAGCCGAGGACAGGGCACAGATACGCAGTATTTT	CASSRGQGTDTQYF
.	.	TRBV21-1	TRBJ1-2	TGTGCCAGCAGCACCCGGGACAGCAACTATGGCTACACCTTC	CASSTRDSNYGYTF
.	.	TRBV18	TRBJ2-5	TGTGCCAGCTCACCCTACCCGAGTCAAGAGACCCAGTACTTC	CASSPYPSQETQYF
.	TRBD1	TRBV30	TRBJ1-1	TGTGCCTGGAGTGGACCGGGACAGGGGGCTGAAGCTTTCTTT	CAWSGPGQGAEAFF
.	.	TRBV7-8	TRBJ2-3	TGTGCCAGCAGCTTAGCGGCCCACGAAACAGATACGCAGTATTTT	CASSLAAHETDTQYF
.	.	TRBV7-2	TRBJ2-2	TGTGCCAGCAGGCCCTATTCCCTGGACACCGGGGAGCTGTTTTTT	CASRPYSLDTGELFF
.	.	TRBV18	TRBJ2-5	TGTGCCAGCTCACCAGTCCCGGGGATCGGAGAGACCCAGTACTTC	CASSPVPGIGETQYF
.	TRBD1	TRBV5-1	TRBJ2-5	TGCGCCAGCAGCCTTGGACAGGGGGCCACCCAAGAGACCCAGTACTTC	CASSLGQGATQETQYF